These 21 T cell receptor beta chains were sequenced from one sample in a study of blood T cell repertoires in COVID-19. The assay was immunoSEQ multiplex PCR, and TCRdb's table has in-frame clones only and misses some. Of 160,000 or so clones listed, more than 75% are singletons. Sequencing was performed on PBMCs or T cells enriched from blood (not recorded which). The receptors derive from a human donor with acute COVID-19. The donor label of this sample is uncertain.

The chain links TRBV27 to TRBJ2-5; D is uncertain. Germline loops: CDR1 MNHEY, CDR2 SMNVEV (reference sequence). This CDR3 has 12 amino acids. Trimming left V 6 bases short and J 9 bases short, with 14 bases between. The CDR3 loop is CASRSETKAQYF. The CDR3 DNA reads TGTGCCAGCAGAAGCGAGACCAAGGCCCAGTACTTC.

The chain uses TRBV3-1 (or the pseudogene TRBV3-2) and TRBJ1-5; tentatively, D is TRBD1 (5 bases). CDR1 is LGHDT and CDR2 is YNNKEL in the germline V gene (reference sequence). The ends were cut back, 0 bases at V and 0 bases at J, with 24 bases in the middle. The CDR3 length is 21 residues. CDR3 sequence reads: CASSQEWAPPGAPYSNQPQHF. The CDR3 bases are TGTGCCAGCAGCCAAGAATGGGCCCCCCCTGGGGCGCCGTATAGCAATCAGCCCCAGCATTTT.

V is TRBV27 and J is TRBJ1-2; weak D call: TRBD1 (6 bases). Per the germline V gene, CDR1 is MNHEY and CDR2 is SMNVEV (reference sequence). Trimming took 8 bases from V and 5 from J, leaving 24 bases between them. This CDR3 is built from 16 residues. The CDR3 protein is CASSPFYREGLYGYTF. DNA of the CDR3: TGTGCCAGCTCCCCCTTCTACAGGGAGGGCCTTTATGGCTACACCTTC.

V usage is TRBV30 and J usage is TRBJ2-3, with 8 bases identical to TRBD2. From germline, CDR1 is GTSNPN and CDR2 SVGIG (reference sequence). Trimming took 6 bases from V and 5 from J; bases not matched to a gene: 13. The CDR3 loop spans 15 amino acids. CDR3: CACFQFGGGRDTQYF. In DNA form, the CDR3 reads TGTGCCTGTTTCCAGTTCGGGGGGGGTAGAGATACGCAGTATTTT. The variable domain in full, with the rest retrieved from reference TRBV30 and TRBJ2-3, is SQTIHQWPATLVQPVGSPLSLECTVEGTSNPNLYWYRQAAGRGLQLLFYSVGIGQISSEVPQNLSASRPQDRQFILSSKKLLLSDSGFYLCACFQFGGGRDTQYFGPGTRLTVL.

The V and J genes are TRBV9 and TRBJ1-4, with D perhaps TRBD1 (6 bases). Germline CDR1 SGDLS, CDR2 YYNGEE. Trimming removed 0 bases from V and 7 bases from J, with 13 bases in between. The CDR3 consists of 15 residues. This chain's CDR3 is CASSVGGQGTEKLFF. Here the CDR3 DNA reads TGTGCCAGCAGCGTAGGGGGGCAGGGAACTGAAAAACTGTTTTTT.

This clone came up a few times. V is TRBV14 and J is TRBJ1-2; 9 bases fit TRBD1. Germline lookup yields CDR1 SGHDN and CDR2 FVKESK. The CDR3 is 16 amino acids. Trimming cost V 1 base and J 3 bases; bases outside gene matches: 6. CDR3 nucleotide sequence: TGTGCCAGCAGCCAAGGGACAGGGGCGGATTACTATGGCTACACCTTC. It encodes CASSQGTGADYYGYTF.

The chain links TRBV14 to TRBJ1-1; a possible D gene is TRBD1 (6 bases). The ends were cut back, 4 bases at V and 6 bases at J, with 12 bases in the middle. The CDR3 totals 13 residues. Per the germline V gene, CDR1 is SGHDN and CDR2 is FVKESK. Here the CDR3 reads CASSLPGVAEAFF. CDR3 DNA sequence: TGTGCCAGCAGCCTTCCAGGGGTGGCTGAAGCTTTCTTT.

The chain couples TRBV7-8 to TRBJ1-1; TRBD1 is a possible D gene (5 bases). V was cut by 5 bases and J by 0 bases, with 10 bases left in between. CDR1 is SGHVS and CDR2 is FQNEAQ in the germline V gene. The CDR3 is 14 amino acids. In DNA form, the CDR3 reads TGTGCCAGCAGCCAACAGGACATGAACACTGAAGCTTTCTTT. This gives the protein CASSQQDMNTEAFF.

In its sample, this clone was seen once. The CDR3 nucleotides read TGTGCCATCAGCCTGTCAGGGGTCACAGATACGCAGTATTTT. It translates to CAISLSGVTDTQYF. The chain carries TRBV10-3 and TRBJ2-3; possible D gene TRBD1, 6 bases. Trimming took off 6 bases at V and 2 bases at J, with 12 bases between the two ends. Germline V lookup: CDR1 ENHRY, CDR2 SYGVKD. This CDR3 is built from 14 residues.

The chain employs TRBV3-1 (or the pseudogene TRBV3-2) and TRBJ2-5, with 9 bases lining up with TRBD1. The CDR3 consists of 17 residues. Germline V CDR1 and CDR2: LGHDT, YNNKEL (reference sequence). V was clipped by 2 bases and J by 4 bases; unmatched bases: 11. CDR3 bases: TGTGCCAGCAGCCAACCTAAGGACAGGGGTTGGGGAGAGACCCAGTACTTC. As protein: CASSQPKDRGWGETQYF.

Comment on this clone: In the same sample, other DNA sequences code for this CDR3. This sequence joins TRBV5-1 and TRBJ1-1; 8 bases fit TRBD1. Germline V lookup: CDR1 SGHRS, CDR2 YFSETQ. V lost 3 bases, J lost 5 bases, and 3 bases stayed unmatched. The CDR3 length is 13 residues. CDR3 residues: CASSSTGGTEAFF. CDR3 DNA sequence: TGCGCCAGCAGCTCCACAGGGGGGACTGAAGCTTTCTTT.

The CDR3, as DNA: TGTGCCAGCAGCCCGACTGGCGGGGGACCCTCAGATACGCAGTATTTT. Translating it yields CASSPTGGGPSDTQYF. The chain couples TRBV9 to TRBJ2-3; the match to TRBD2 covers 7 bases. V shed 4 bases and J 4 bases; nucleotides not matched to a gene: 12. The V gene's germline CDR1 is SGDLS and CDR2 YYNGEE. This CDR3 spans 16 amino acids.

The CDR3 nucleotides read TGTGCCAGCAGCCCCCTCGCCCGGGGACAGGGCACAGATACGCAGTATTTT. Amino acid sequence: CASSPLARGQGTDTQYF. The rearrangement uses TRBV5-6 and TRBJ2-3, with 8 bases lining up with TRBD1. The germline CDR1 and CDR2 sequences are SGHDT and YYEEEE. CDR3 length: 17 amino acids. The V and J ends lost 4 bases and 1 base, in that order; junction bases with no gene match: 11.

The chain couples TRBV2 to TRBJ2-5, with a possible D match to TRBD2 (5 bases). The CDR3 totals 11 residues. Germline V lookup: CDR1 SNHLY, CDR2 FYNNEI. Trimming removed 7 bases at V and 5 bases at J, with 8 bases between. As DNA, the CDR3 is TGTGCCAGCACCCGAGGGGAGACCCAGTACTTC. It yields the protein CASTRGETQYF.

The genes are TRBV14 and TRBJ1-5; 7 nucleotides match TRBD1. The germline CDR1 and CDR2 sequences are SGHDN and FVKESK. CDR3 length equals 19 residues. The trim removed 1 base at V and 4 bases at J, leaving 16 bases unmatched. The CDR3 region has the DNA TGTGCCAGCAGCCAAGGGCCTTCGAGACAGGGAGTAGTAAATCAGCCCCAGCATTTT. Translating gives CASSQGPSRQGVVNQPQHF.

The V call is TRBV12-3 or TRBV12-4, the J call TRBJ1-4; D is unresolved. The CDR3 loop spans 13 amino acids. V lost 4 bases, J lost 7 bases, and 10 bases lay in between. The CDR3 nucleotides read TGTGCCAGCAGTTCGGGAGCTTTTGAAAAACTGTTTTTT. This gives the protein CASSSGAFEKLFF.

The chain employs TRBV5-1 and TRBJ1-2, with D tentatively TRBD1 (6 bases). Trimming took 3 bases from V and 4 from J, leaving 13 bases between them. Germline CDR1 and CDR2: SGHRS and YFSETQ. The CDR3 has 14 amino acids. CDR3 residues: CASSSIGTLYGYTF. CDR3 in DNA: TGCGCCAGCAGCTCGATAGGGACACTCTATGGCTACACCTTC.

The chain recombines TRBV7-2 with TRBJ1-3, with 8 bases that match TRBD1. Per the germline V gene, CDR1 is SGHTA and CDR2 is FQGNSA. The CDR3 totals 17 residues. V was pared by 7 bases and J by 1 base, with 12 bases of the junction left unmatched. The CDR3 DNA reads as TGTGCCAGCACCGACAGGGGCCAAGGTTGGTCTGGAAACACCATATATTTT. Its protein product is CASTDRGQGWSGNTIYF. The variable domain in full, with the rest retrieved from reference TRBV7-2 and TRBJ1-3, is GAGVSQSPSNKVTEKGKDVELRCDPISGHTALYWYRQSLGQGLEFLIYFQGNSAPDKSGLPSDRFSAERTGGSVSTLTIQRTQQEDSAVYLCASTDRGQGWSGNTIYFGEGSWLTVV.

V is TRBV29-1 and J is TRBJ1-2; D remains ambiguous. This CDR3 region has 12 residues. Germline CDR1 is SQVTM and CDR2 is ANQGSEA. Trimming pared 5 bases from V and 2 bases from J, leaving 9 bases between. The CDR3 sequence: CSVFSTNYGYTF. The CDR3 bases are TGCAGCGTTTTTAGCACCAACTATGGCTACACCTTC.

The chain uses TRBV6-5 and TRBJ2-3; TRBD2 matches 7 bases. CDR3 length: 14 residues. CDR1 and CDR2 (germline): MNHEY, SVGAGI. V shed 7 bases and J 4 bases; nucleotides not matched to a gene: 8. CDR3 bases: TGTGCCAGCATGGGGGGGAGTAGGCCAGATACGCAGTATTTT. This codes for CASMGGSRPDTQYF.

The V and J genes are TRBV23-1 and TRBJ2-5; the D is unclear. TRBV23-1 carries the ORF label, with uncertain function. This CDR3 contains 12 residues. Trimming removed 4 bases at V and 0 bases at J, with 3 bases between. The CDR3 protein is CASSLDQETQYF. Written as DNA, the CDR3 is TGCGCCAGCAGTCTAGACCAAGAGACCCAGTACTTC.